One T cell receptor (beta chain) is described in this entry. Its antigen remains unknown. The data are from a study of cytomegalovirus exposure and HLA in healthy donors. Study-level results: Researchers reported that a few CMV-associated chains were confirmed in vitro as CMV antigen-specific. Reports indicate that TCR beta sequences accurately predicted the HLA-A and HLA-B alleles of most subjects. Later findings reportedly placed an Asian-associated ancestry cluster below the roughly 660-donor mean for N-insertions.

Both 60 Vbeta primers and 13 Jbeta primers went into the PCR. TCRdb's table, derived via immunoSEQ multiplex PCR, lists solely in-frame clones and lacks some. The sample comprises about 120,000 clones, 76% of which are singletons, and about an eighth rests with the top ten. This CDR3 spans 15 amino acids. The V and J ends lost 1 base and 5 bases respectively, with 14 bases between them. Per the germline V gene, CDR1 is SGDLS and CDR2 is YYNGEE. The V and J genes are TRBV9 and TRBJ2-3; possible D gene TRBD2, 7 bases. The sequenced sample consisted of PBMCs. This clonotype originated in a man younger than 40 in good health and CMV-seropositive. The CDR3 here is CASSVRGGRLDTQYF. The CDR3 bases are TGTGCCAGCAGCGTAAGGGGGGGCAGGCTAGATACGCAGTATTTT.